Shown below are 26 T cell receptor beta chains from a single sample sequenced in a study of T cells in Graves' hyperthyroidism and ophthalmopathy (dated by TCRdb to about 2019). To prepare the library, multiplex PCR was applied. The sequencing machine was an Illumina HiSeq 2000. Amplification of TCR beta CDR3 regions was carried out from RNA transcripts. For the first round of RT-PCR on the TCR CDR3, the HTBI primer set was used together with the Qiagen OneStep RT-PCR kit. Through fastp at Q25 and MiXCR, TCRdb rebuilt clones from the public reads, retaining in-frame beta chains. Identical CDR3 proteins give one entry, which carries the most common genes and DNA. Recorded for this sample are about 520,000 distinct CDR3 sequences; roughly 25% of them occurred a single time. The top ten constitute approximately 10% of the sample. The source material was blood. The source of these receptors is a woman between 25 and 40 years old with Graves' ophthalmopathy.

Of note for this clonotype: Germline and junction disagree at one end, which may indicate a read error. The chain is built from TRBV18 and TRBJ1-1; TRBD1 might be the D (6 bases). From germline, CDR1 is KGHSH and CDR2 LQKENI. The CDR3 is 16 residues long. CDR3 nucleotide sequence: TGTGCCAGCTCGCCCTCTACTCTTGACGGGGACACTGACGCTTTCTTT. Translating gives CASSPSTLDGDTDAFF.

This clonotype was picked up many times. The chain couples TRBV2 to TRBJ2-5, with 7 positions matching TRBD2. The CDR3 totals 17 residues. Germline trimming cut 5 bases from V and 5 bases from J; bases unmatched to any gene: 17. Looked up from germline, CDR1 is SNHLY and CDR2 is FYNNEI. CDR3 residues: CASSSPRGIVSRETQYF. CDR3 nucleotides: TGTGCCAGCAGTTCCCCGCGGGGGATAGTTTCTCGGGAGACCCAGTACTTC.

This clonotype has more than one count but fewer than ten. The chain recombines TRBV18 with TRBJ1-4; no clear D gene. The CDR3 covers 15 residues. V was trimmed by 5 bases and J by 1 base, leaving 11 bases between them. CDR1 is KGHSH, CDR2 LQKENI, per germline. CDR3 in amino acids: CASSSSRQTNEKLFF. CDR3 DNA: TGTGCCAGCTCATCGAGCAGGCAAACTAATGAAAAACTGTTTTTT.

The J gene is TRBJ1-5, the V gene TRBV10-2; TRBD1 matches 7 bases. Trimming removed 2 bases from V and 7 bases from J; junction bases left unmatched: 8. The CDR3 runs to 15 residues. Germline assignment: CDR1 WSHSY and CDR2 SAAADI. CDR3 residues: CASSEGPGGQQPQHF. DNA of the CDR3: TGCGCCAGCAGTGAGGGGCCAGGGGGACAACAGCCCCAGCATTTT.

This sequence joins TRBV12-3 or TRBV12-4 and TRBJ1-2; tentative D call: TRBD1 (5 bases). Deletions cut 6 bases from V and 4 bases from J, with 15 bases between. The CDR3 covers 14 residues. The CDR3 DNA sequence: TGTGCCAGCAGCCGCTGGACAAGAGGCTATGGCTACACCTTC. Residues: CASSRWTRGYGYTF.

The chain links TRBV7-2 to TRBJ2-7, with 12 bases identical to TRBD2. This CDR3 is 15 amino acids long. J gave up 2 bases and V 2 bases, and 1 base lay outside the gene matches. Germline loops: CDR1 SGHTA, CDR2 FQGNSA. DNA of the CDR3: TGTGCCAGCAGCTTATGGACTAGCGGGGCCTACGAGCAGTACTTC. Protein product: CASSLWTSGAYEQYF.

A few counts support this clonotype. The chain employs TRBV12-3 or TRBV12-4 and TRBJ1-5; TRBD1 matches at 7 bases. V gave up 5 bases and J gave up 5 bases; unmatched junction bases: 6. The CDR3 covers 14 residues. CDR3 in amino acids: CASSPDRSDQPQHF. CDR3 coding DNA: TGTGCCAGCAGTCCGGACAGGTCCGATCAGCCCCAGCATTTT.

This clonotype has a count of ten or more. This sequence joins TRBV19 and TRBJ1-5; TRBD1 matches 7 bases. The CDR3 runs to 13 residues. V was clipped by 8 bases and J by 6 bases; unmatched bases: 7. Germline V gene lookup returns CDR1 LNHDA and CDR2 SQIVND (reference sequence). This CDR3 reads CASDRARGQPQHF. The CDR3 DNA follows: TGTGCCAGTGACAGGGCGAGGGGTCAGCCCCAGCATTTT.

The sample holds a few counts of this clonotype. A clone one base away is much larger, so this may be a read error. The chain employs TRBV12-3 or TRBV12-4 and TRBJ2-7, with TRBD2 matching 7 bases. J was trimmed by 3 bases and V by 6 bases; bases with no gene match: 5. The length of the CDR3 is 13 residues. The DNA of the CDR3 is TGTGCCAGCAGCGCCGGGGGGTACTACGAGCAGTACTTC. It encodes CASSAGGYYEQYF.

This chain links TRBV12-3 or TRBV12-4 with TRBJ1-2; the match to TRBD1 covers 7 bases. The V gene end was trimmed by 4 bases and the J gene end by 4 bases; junction bases not matched to a gene: 15. There are 17 residues in the CDR3. Here the CDR3 DNA reads TGTGCCAGCAGTTCTTACCACCCTTTGCAGGGGGGCTATGGCTACACCTTC. Its protein is CASSSYHPLQGGYGYTF.

This clonotype was seen many times. This chain links TRBV5-1 with TRBJ1-5; D gene unclear. Germline assignment: CDR1 SGHRS and CDR2 YFSETQ. The CDR3 has 15 amino acids. Deletions cut 4 bases from V and 7 bases from J, with 18 bases between. The CDR3 coding sequence is TGCGCCAGCAGCCAAGGAGGACTCCCGGGACAGCCCCAGCATTTT. As protein: CASSQGGLPGQPQHF.

This clonotype was counted ten times or more. This chain uses TRBV28 with TRBJ2-2, with D unresolved. V was trimmed by 8 bases and J by 5 bases, leaving 15 bases between them. The CDR3 runs to 14 residues. From germline, CDR1 is MDHEN and CDR2 SYDVKM. The CDR3 nucleotides are TGTGCCAGCTCCCCTGGCCGTATGACCGGGGAGCTGTTTTTT. Translating it yields CASSPGRMTGELFF.

V is TRBV2 and J is TRBJ2-1; 13 bases match TRBD2. The CDR3 length is 22 residues. CDR1 is SNHLY, CDR2 FYNNEI, per germline. V lost 2 bases, J lost 2 bases, and 18 bases stayed unmatched. CDR3 sequence reads: CASSELGSPGLAGDGPYNEQFF. Written as DNA, the CDR3 is TGTGCCAGCAGTGAACTTGGCAGCCCAGGACTAGCGGGGGATGGCCCCTACAATGAGCAGTTCTTC.

This clonotype was seen ten or more times. The rearrangement uses TRBV12-3 or TRBV12-4 and TRBJ1-2; D possibly corresponds to TRBD1 (5 bases). Between the trimmed V and J ends, which lost 3 bases and 7 bases, there was a span of 12 bases. The length of the CDR3 is 13 residues. The CDR3 region is CASSFLGEGGYTF. As DNA, the CDR3 is TGTGCCAGCAGTTTTTTGGGGGAGGGTGGCTACACCTTC.

There are many counts of this clonotype. V usage is TRBV12-3 or TRBV12-4 and J usage is TRBJ2-7, with D unresolved. CDR3 length equals 16 residues. The V and J ends lost 3 bases and 4 bases respectively, with 19 bases between them. CDR3 protein: CASSLETYGRGYEQYF. CDR3 nucleotide sequence: TGTGCCAGCAGTTTGGAGACATACGGTAGAGGATACGAGCAGTACTTC.

This clonotype was observed at least ten times. This rearrangement joins TRBV29-1 to TRBJ1-1; maybe TRBD1 (5 bases). V lost 6 bases to trimming and J lost 5 bases, with 13 bases between them. Germline V gene sequence: CDR1 SQVTM, CDR2 ANQGSEA. The CDR3 spans 12 residues. As DNA, the CDR3 is TGCAGCGTGCAGGGTCCCAGGACTGAAGCTTTCTTT. Amino acid sequence: CSVQGPRTEAFF.

The CDR3 region is CASAGARQPQHF. The CDR3 DNA reads as TGTGCCAGTGCAGGGGCAAGGCAGCCCCAGCATTTT. The chain joins TRBV6-1 to TRBJ1-5; possible D gene TRBD1, 6 bases. V dropped 9 bases and J dropped 7 bases, with 13 bases sitting between them. The CDR3 contains 12 residues. In germline, CDR1 is MNHNS, CDR2 SASEGT.

This clonotype was found many times. The V and J genes are TRBV9 and TRBJ2-5; 7 bases are shared with TRBD2. Germline V gene sequence: CDR1 SGDLS, CDR2 YYNGEE. After removal of 0 bases from V and 0 bases from J, the junction contained 2 bases not matched to a gene. CDR3 length equals 15 residues. The CDR3 DNA follows: TGTGCCAGCAGCGTAGACGGGAGGAACCAAGAGACCCAGTACTTC. This encodes CASSVDGRNQETQYF.

Ten or more counts support this clonotype. The rearrangement uses TRBV19 and TRBJ1-1; tentative D call: TRBD1 (5 bases). Germline CDR1 LNHDA, CDR2 SQIVND (reference sequence). Trimming cost V 3 bases and J 0 bases, with 8 bases left between them. CDR3 length: 14 amino acids. CDR3 region: CASSIGTVNTEAFF. CDR3 sequence (DNA): TGTGCCAGTAGTATCGGGACGGTGAACACTGAAGCTTTCTTT. The variable domain in full, with the rest retrieved from reference TRBV19 and TRBJ1-1, is DGGITQSPKYLFRKEGQNVTLSCEQNLNHDAMYWYRQDPGQGLRLIYYSQIVNDFQKGDIAEGYSVSREKKESFPLTVTSAQKNPTAFYLCASSIGTVNTEAFFGQGTRLTVV.

This clonotype was observed at least ten times. The chain couples TRBV3-1 to TRBJ2-5, with a tentative D call TRBD1 (6 bases). The CDR3 spans 16 residues. V gave up 5 bases and J gave up 2 bases, with 18 bases separating them. Germline CDR1 is LGHDT and CDR2 is YNNKEL (reference sequence). The CDR3, as DNA: TGTGCCAGCAGCTATACAGGGATTGACGGTCAAGAGACCCAGTACTTC. It encodes CASSYTGIDGQETQYF.

The chain employs TRBV10-1 and TRBJ2-2, with TRBD2 matching 10 bases. The V segment lost 6 bases and the J segment 1 base; nucleotides outside the gene matches: 5. The CDR3 runs 16 residues. Per germline, CDR1 WNHNN and CDR2 SYGVQD (reference sequence). The CDR3 DNA is TGCGCCAGCAGCGAGCTAGCGGGAGTGAACACCGGGGAGCTGTTTTTT. Residues: CASSELAGVNTGELFF.

This clonotype has a count of ten or more. This chain uses TRBV9 with TRBJ2-2; 7 bases match TRBD1. This CDR3 contains 15 residues. Germline CDR1 SGDLS, CDR2 YYNGEE. Trimming at V came to 3 bases and at J to 7 bases, leaving 9 bases not matched to a gene. Written as DNA, the CDR3 is TGTGCCAGCAGCGGGGGACAGAGCTTTGGCGGGGAGCTGTTTTTT. Translation gives CASSGGQSFGGELFF.

Only a few counts were recorded for this clonotype. The V call is TRBV2, the J call TRBJ1-1, with 8 bases identical to TRBD1. This CDR3 region has 14 residues. Germline CDR1 reads SNHLY; CDR2 reads FYNNEI. The V and J ends lost 7 bases and 7 bases, in that order; junction bases with no gene match: 11. CDR3 region: CASTPQGGKGEAFF. CDR3 DNA sequence: TGTGCCAGCACTCCACAGGGGGGAAAAGGTGAAGCTTTCTTT.

Ten or more counts support this clonotype. The chain uses TRBV12-3 or TRBV12-4 and TRBJ2-7; weak D call: TRBD1 (5 bases). V lost 1 base and J 0 bases, leaving 13 bases between the germline ends. The CDR3 covers 16 residues. The CDR3 spells CASSLGRETFSYEQYF. CDR3 in DNA: TGTGCCAGCAGTTTAGGCAGGGAAACCTTCTCCTACGAGCAGTACTTC.

In this sample, this clonotype turned up many times. The V call is TRBV10-3, the J call TRBJ2-7; possibly TRBD2 for D (6 bases). V lost 4 bases and J 1 base, leaving 14 bases between the germline ends. This CDR3 has 15 residues. Germline values: CDR1 ENHRY, CDR2 SYGVKD. The CDR3 is CAISAPMDYSYEQYF. The CDR3 DNA reads as TGTGCCATCAGTGCACCCATGGACTATTCCTACGAGCAGTACTTC.

This clonotype was counted at least ten times. The chain couples TRBV6-2 or TRBV6-3 to TRBJ1-5, with TRBD1 identical over 7 bases. This CDR3 has 14 residues. Germline-derived CDR1 and CDR2 are MNHEY and SVGEGT. The ends lost 7 bases at V and 7 bases at J; junction bases unmatched: 10. The CDR3 sequence is CASMNTGEVQPQHF. The CDR3 coding sequence is TGTGCCAGCATGAACACAGGGGAAGTCCAGCCCCAGCATTTT.